This TCR beta chain is from a study of T-cell reconstitution after alpha-beta-depleted transplantation in children. Overall study findings and caveats: Reportedly, only several hundred clones from non-depleted graft cells drove alpha-beta T-cell counts at about two months. Some patients owed their high day-60 TCRbeta diversity to surviving recipient T cells and thymic progenitors. At one year after transplant, newly produced T cells mostly accounted for T-cell counts and diversity.

The V end lost 3 bases, the J end lost 1 base, and 15 bases lay between the germline ends. This CDR3 comprises 15 residues. The germline CDR1 and CDR2 sequences are DFQATT and SNEGSKA (reference sequence). Unique molecular identifiers tagged the TCRbeta library. Each CDR3 protein is one row after TCRdb ran MiXCR on the PCR reads. The repertoire consists of around 490,000 distinct CDR3 sequences, with over 10% occurring once and the leading ten covering approximately 15%. This clonotype has a handful of counts. Its specificity is unknown. The material was PBMCs, mostly from graft donor cells, obtained 180 days after TCRalphabeta/CD19-depleted stem cell transplant. J is TRBJ2-5 and V is TRBV20-1; TRBD1 is a possible D gene (5 bases). The clonotype comes from a female patient between 2 and 15 years old who had a stem cell transplant for aplastic anemia, so the T cells may come from the graft donor. The CDR3 DNA is TGCAGTGCTAGGGCTGGGGCCGGGTCCCAAGAGACCCAGTACTTC. Protein product: CSARAGAGSQETQYF.